The rows below give T cell receptor beta chains drawn from one sample of a study of cytotoxic CD8 clonotypes in ibrutinib-treated CLL. Repertoires were generated with immunoSEQ multiplex PCR, while TCRdb's copy carries only in-frame clones and drops some. This repertoire shows roughly 40,000 clones, roughly two thirds found once; its top ten account for about 13%. This specimen was PBMCs, taken after 12 months of ibrutinib treatment. All receptors come from a human donor with chronic lymphocytic leukemia. Each CDR3 is given with its conserved first and last residue. Fields, in order: J gene, clone size, V gene, D gene, CDR3 protein, CDR3 DNA. A D gene is named only where the DNA matches it firmly. Clone size is shown for a subset of rows, as once, few, many or a class of expanded clone.

J: TRBJ2-7
size: .
V: TRBV5-4
D: TRBD2
CDR3: CASSLLAGGSYEQYF
DNA: TGTGCCAGCAGCCTCCTAGCGGGGGGGTCCTACGAGCAGTACTTC

J: TRBJ1-1
size: .
V: TRBV29-1
D: .
CDR3: CSVESWAVGMNTEAFF
DNA: TGCAGCGTTGAAAGCTGGGCAGTTGGCATGAACACTGAAGCTTTCTTT

J: TRBJ2-1
size: .
V: TRBV7-2
D: TRBD1
CDR3: CASSSGQGYNEQFF
DNA: TGTGCCAGCAGCTCCGGACAGGGATACAATGAGCAGTTCTTC

J: TRBJ2-1
size: .
V: TRBV6-4
D: .
CDR3: CASSPGTLNNEQFF
DNA: TGTGCCAGCAGTCCCGGGACACTTAACAATGAGCAGTTCTTC

J: TRBJ2-5
size: .
V: TRBV15
D: TRBD2
CDR3: CATSITRTSAETQYF
DNA: TGTGCCACCAGCATCACTCGGACTAGCGCGGAGACCCAGTACTTC

J: TRBJ2-2
size: .
V: TRBV6-1
D: .
CDR3: CASKSGDTGELFF
DNA: TGTGCCAGCAAATCGGGAGACACCGGGGAGCTGTTTTTT

J: TRBJ2-1
size: .
V: TRBV30
D: .
CDR3: CAWSATGPSYNEQFF
DNA: TGTGCCTGGAGTGCGACGGGACCATCCTACAATGAGCAGTTCTTC

J: TRBJ1-2
size: few
V: TRBV19
D: .
CDR3: CASSRRGDTYGYTF
DNA: TGTGCCAGTAGCCGCCGAGGGGACACCTATGGCTACACCTTC

J: TRBJ2-7
size: .
V: TRBV10-3
D: TRBD2
CDR3: CAISEGLAGGYEQYF
DNA: TGTGCCATCAGTGAGGGACTAGCGGGAGGCTACGAGCAGTACTTC

J: TRBJ1-3
size: .
V: TRBV7-2
D: .
CDR3: CASSLSSSGNTIYF
DNA: TGTGCCAGCAGCTTGTCGAGCTCTGGAAACACCATATATTTT

J: TRBJ2-7
size: .
V: TRBV18
D: TRBD1
CDR3: CASSSRDRGDEQYF
DNA: TGTGCCAGCTCGTCCCGGGACAGGGGTGACGAGCAGTACTTC

J: TRBJ2-7
size: .
V: TRBV7-2
D: TRBD2
CDR3: CASTQAGGDYEQYF
DNA: TGTGCCAGCACCCAAGCGGGAGGAGACTACGAGCAGTACTTC

J: TRBJ2-1
size: .
V: TRBV6-9
D: .
CDR3: CASSYWSCSYNEQFF
DNA: TGTGCCAGCAGTTATTGGTCCTGCTCCTACAATGAGCAGTTCTTC

J: TRBJ2-1
size: .
V: TRBV2
D: TRBD2
CDR3: CASSDGTSHNEQFF
DNA: TGTGCCAGCAGTGACGGGACTAGCCACAATGAGCAGTTCTTC